These T cell receptor beta chains were read from a single sample in a study of T-cell reconstitution after alpha-beta-depleted transplantation in children. TCRdb reprocessed the PCR reads with MiXCR, giving one entry per CDR3 protein. Here the sample spans about 100,000 distinct CDR3 sequences, about 6.4% being singletons. Material: PBMCs, mostly from graft donor cells, obtained 360 days after TCRalphabeta/CD19-depleted stem cell transplant. Receptors were obtained from a male patient under 10 years old who had a stem cell transplant for acute lymphoblastic leukemia, so the T cells may come from the graft donor. The CDR3 runs from the conserved cysteine through the conserved F or W. Each record gives: clone size, V gene, J gene, D gene, CDR3 DNA, CDR3 protein. The D gene is left open where the match is weak. Clone size is stated in some rows and not others, as once, few, many or a class when expanded.

>many|TRBV4-2|TRBJ1-1|NA
TGTGCCAGCAGCAATTATCAGGGTACTGAAGCTTTCTTT
CASSNYQGTEAFF
>many|TRBV6-5|TRBJ2-7|NA
TGTGCCAGCAGTTGGGCCGGACGCTACGAGCAGTACTTC
CASSWAGRYEQYF
>NA|TRBV2|TRBJ2-3|TRBD2
TGTGCCAGCAGTAGGACTAGCGGGGGGGCCTTCGGCACAGATACGCAGTATTTT
CASSRTSGGAFGTDTQYF
>many|TRBV6-2/TRBV6-3|TRBJ2-2|TRBD2
TGTGCCAGCAGTTACGGGCGGGGGATCACCGGGGAGCTGTTTTTT
CASSYGRGITGELFF
>many|TRBV6-5|TRBJ2-7|NA
TGTGCCAGCAGTTACACATTTTACCAGGACCACTCCTACGAGCAGTACTTC
CASSYTFYQDHSYEQYF
>once|TRBV27|TRBJ1-2|NA
TGTGCCAGCAGCCCCGGGCCGTATGGCTACACCTTC
CASSPGPYGYTF
>many|TRBV27|TRBJ1-5|TRBD1
TGTGCCAGCAGTCGAGACAGGGGGAAACAGCCCCAGCATTTT
CASSRDRGKQPQHF
>NA|TRBV6-1|TRBJ2-2|TRBD2
TGTGCCAGCAGTCCCCTTCTGTCCAGCGGGAGGGGCACCGGGGAGCTGTTTTTT
CASSPLLSSGRGTGELFF
>few|TRBV28|TRBJ2-7|TRBD1
TGTGCCAGCCTTCGGCGAGGGGACAGGAGCTCCTACGAGCAGTACTTC
CASLRRGDRSSYEQYF
>few|TRBV6-5|TRBJ1-1|NA
TGTGCCAGCAGTTACTGGGGGGAAAAGGGGACTGAAGCTTTCTTT
CASSYWGEKGTEAFF
>many|TRBV9|TRBJ2-1|NA
TGTGCCAGCAGCGTAAGCAAGAATGAGCAGTTCTTC
CASSVSKNEQFF
>many|TRBV23-1|TRBJ1-6|NA
TGCGCCAGCAGTCAATACAGGGACCGATGGTCACCCCTCCACTTT
CASSQYRDRWSPLHF
>few|TRBV11-2|TRBJ1-1|NA
TGTGCCAGCAGCTCCGGGACGCCTCAGACCACTGAAGCTTTCTTT
CASSSGTPQTTEAFF
>many|TRBV9|TRBJ2-2|TRBD2
TGTGCCAGCAGCGTAGGAGGGAGGGCCACCGGGGAGCTGTTTTTT
CASSVGGRATGELFF
>few|TRBV4-3|TRBJ2-2|TRBD1
TGCGCCAGCAGCCAAGTTGGCAGGGGGACCGGGGAGCTGTTTTTT
CASSQVGRGTGELFF
>few|TRBV7-9|TRBJ2-5|NA
TGTGCCAGCAGCACCTCCCTCCGGGGGCTCCAAGAGACCCAGTACTTC
CASSTSLRGLQETQYF
>few|TRBV5-6|TRBJ1-5|NA
TGTGCCAGCAGCTCCCTTCGGGGCGGGAATCAGCCCCAGCATTTT
CASSSLRGGNQPQHF